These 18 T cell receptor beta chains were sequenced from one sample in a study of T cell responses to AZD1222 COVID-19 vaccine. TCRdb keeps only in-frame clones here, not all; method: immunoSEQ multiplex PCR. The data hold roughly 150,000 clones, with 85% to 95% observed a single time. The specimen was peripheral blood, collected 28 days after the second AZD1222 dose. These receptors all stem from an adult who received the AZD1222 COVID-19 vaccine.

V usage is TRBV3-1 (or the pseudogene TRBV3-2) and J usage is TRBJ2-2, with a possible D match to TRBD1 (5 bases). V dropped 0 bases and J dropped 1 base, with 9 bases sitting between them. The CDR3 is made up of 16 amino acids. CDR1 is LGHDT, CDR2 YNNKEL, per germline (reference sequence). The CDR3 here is CASSQDRTLNTGELFF. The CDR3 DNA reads TGTGCCAGCAGCCAAGATCGGACACTGAACACCGGGGAGCTGTTTTTT.

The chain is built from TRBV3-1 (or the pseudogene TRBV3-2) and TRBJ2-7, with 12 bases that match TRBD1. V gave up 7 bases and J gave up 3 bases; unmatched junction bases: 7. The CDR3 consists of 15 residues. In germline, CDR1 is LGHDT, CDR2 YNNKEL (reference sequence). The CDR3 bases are TGTGCCAGCACCCCCGGGACAGGGGGCCTCTACGAGCAGTACTTC. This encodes CASTPGTGGLYEQYF.

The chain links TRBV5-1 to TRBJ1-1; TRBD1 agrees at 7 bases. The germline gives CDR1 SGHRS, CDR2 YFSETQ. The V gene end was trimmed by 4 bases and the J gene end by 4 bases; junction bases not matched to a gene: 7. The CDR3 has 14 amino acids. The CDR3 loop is CASSQTQGSTEAFF. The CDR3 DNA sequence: TGCGCCAGCAGCCAAACACAGGGGAGCACTGAAGCTTTCTTT.

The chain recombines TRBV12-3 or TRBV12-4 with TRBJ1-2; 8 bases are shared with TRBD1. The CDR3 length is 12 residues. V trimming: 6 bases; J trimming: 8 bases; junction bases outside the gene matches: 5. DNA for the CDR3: TGTGCCAGCAGCCACAACAGGGGGGGCTACACCTTC. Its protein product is CASSHNRGGYTF.

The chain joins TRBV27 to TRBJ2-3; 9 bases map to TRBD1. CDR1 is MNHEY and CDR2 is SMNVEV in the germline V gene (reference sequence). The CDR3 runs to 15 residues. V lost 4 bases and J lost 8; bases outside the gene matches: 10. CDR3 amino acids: CASSSPGQGKGTQYF. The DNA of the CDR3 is TGTGCCAGCAGTTCGCCGGGACAGGGCAAGGGTACGCAGTATTTT.

CDR3 bases: TGTGCCAGCAGCTTGGGGGGGACGGCGCGACGTTACGAGCAGTACTTC. The encoded protein is CASSLGGTARRYEQYF. The chain links TRBV5-4 to TRBJ2-7; the D gene could be TRBD1 or TRBD2 (5 bases each). The CDR3 totals 16 residues. V lost 0 bases and J lost 4, with 17 bases in between. Germline V gene lookup returns CDR1 SGHNT and CDR2 YYREEE (reference sequence).

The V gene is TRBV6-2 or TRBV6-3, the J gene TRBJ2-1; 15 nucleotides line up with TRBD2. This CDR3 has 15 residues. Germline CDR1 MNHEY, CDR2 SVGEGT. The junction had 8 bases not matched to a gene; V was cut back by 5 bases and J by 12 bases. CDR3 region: CASSQGGTSGRRQFF. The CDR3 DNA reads TGTGCCAGCAGTCAAGGTGGGACTAGCGGGAGGCGGCAGTTCTTC.

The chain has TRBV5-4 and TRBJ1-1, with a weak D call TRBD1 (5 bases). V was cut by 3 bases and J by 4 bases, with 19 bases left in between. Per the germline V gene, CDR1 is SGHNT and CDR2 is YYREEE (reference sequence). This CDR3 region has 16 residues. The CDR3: CASSWGTGNQGTEAFF. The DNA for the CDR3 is TGTGCCAGCAGCTGGGGGACCGGGAATCAGGGCACTGAAGCTTTCTTT.

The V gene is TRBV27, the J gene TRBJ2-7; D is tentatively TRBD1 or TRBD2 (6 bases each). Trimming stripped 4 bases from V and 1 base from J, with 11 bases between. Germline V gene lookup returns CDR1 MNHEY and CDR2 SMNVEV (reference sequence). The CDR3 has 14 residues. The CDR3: CASSWGARSYEQYF. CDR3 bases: TGTGCCAGCAGTTGGGGGGCGCGTTCCTACGAGCAGTACTTC.

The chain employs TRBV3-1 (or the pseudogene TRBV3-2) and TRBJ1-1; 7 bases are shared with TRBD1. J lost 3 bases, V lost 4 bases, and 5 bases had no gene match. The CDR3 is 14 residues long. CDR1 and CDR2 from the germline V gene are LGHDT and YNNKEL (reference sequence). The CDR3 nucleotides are TGTGCCAGCAGCCTCTCCGGGACAGACACTGAAGCTTTCTTT. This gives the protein CASSLSGTDTEAFF.

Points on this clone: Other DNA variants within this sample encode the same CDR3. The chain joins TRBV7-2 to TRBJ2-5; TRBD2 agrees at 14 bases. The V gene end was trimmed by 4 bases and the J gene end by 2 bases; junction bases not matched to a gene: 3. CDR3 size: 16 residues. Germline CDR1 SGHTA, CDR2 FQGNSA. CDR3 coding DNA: TGTGCCAGCAGCTCCGGACTAGCGGGGGGTCAAGAGACCCAGTACTTC. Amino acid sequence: CASSSGLAGGQETQYF.

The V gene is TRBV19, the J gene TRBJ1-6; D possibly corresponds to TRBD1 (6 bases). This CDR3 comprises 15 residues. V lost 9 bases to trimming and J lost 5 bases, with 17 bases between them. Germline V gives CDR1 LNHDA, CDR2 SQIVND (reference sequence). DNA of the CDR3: TGTGCCAGCAATAGGGGCCGGGACAATAATTCACCCCTCCACTTT. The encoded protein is CASNRGRDNNSPLHF.

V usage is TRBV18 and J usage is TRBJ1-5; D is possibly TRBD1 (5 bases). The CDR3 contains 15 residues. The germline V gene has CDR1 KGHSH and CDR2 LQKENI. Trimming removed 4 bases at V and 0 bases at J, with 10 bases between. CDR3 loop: CASSREGTSNQPQHF. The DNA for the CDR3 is TGTGCCAGCTCACGGGAAGGGACTAGCAATCAGCCCCAGCATTTT.

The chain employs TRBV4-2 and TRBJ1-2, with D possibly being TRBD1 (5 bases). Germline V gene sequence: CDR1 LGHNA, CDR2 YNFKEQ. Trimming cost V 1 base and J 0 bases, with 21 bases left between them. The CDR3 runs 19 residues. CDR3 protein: CASSQVGVQTRVSNYGYTF. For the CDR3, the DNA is TGTGCCAGCAGCCAAGTAGGGGTCCAGACTCGGGTTTCTAACTATGGCTACACCTTC.

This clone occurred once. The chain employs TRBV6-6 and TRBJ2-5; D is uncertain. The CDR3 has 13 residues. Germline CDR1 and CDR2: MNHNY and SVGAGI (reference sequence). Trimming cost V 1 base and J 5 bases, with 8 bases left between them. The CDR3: CASSYWGLETQYF. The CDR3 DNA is TGTGCCAGCAGTTACTGGGGTCTGGAGACCCAGTACTTC.

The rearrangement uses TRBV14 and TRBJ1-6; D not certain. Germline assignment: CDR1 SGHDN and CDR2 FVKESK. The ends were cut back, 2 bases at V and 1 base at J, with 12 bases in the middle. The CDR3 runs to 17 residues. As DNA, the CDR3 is TGTGCCAGCAGCCAAAACAGATTGAGGTCCTATAATTCACCCCTCCACTTT. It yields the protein CASSQNRLRSYNSPLHF.

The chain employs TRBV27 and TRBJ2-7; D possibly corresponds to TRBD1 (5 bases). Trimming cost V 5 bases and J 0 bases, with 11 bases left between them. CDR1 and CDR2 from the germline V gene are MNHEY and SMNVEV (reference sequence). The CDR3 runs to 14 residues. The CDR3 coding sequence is TGTGCCAGCAGTGGGGCGTCAAACTCCTACGAGCAGTACTTC. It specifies CASSGASNSYEQYF.

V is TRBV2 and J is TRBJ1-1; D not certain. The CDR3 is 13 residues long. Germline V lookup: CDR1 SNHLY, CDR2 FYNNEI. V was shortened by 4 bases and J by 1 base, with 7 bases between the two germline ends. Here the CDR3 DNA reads TGTGCCAGCAGTGTACCGGGGAACACTGAAGCTTTCTTT. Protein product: CASSVPGNTEAFF.